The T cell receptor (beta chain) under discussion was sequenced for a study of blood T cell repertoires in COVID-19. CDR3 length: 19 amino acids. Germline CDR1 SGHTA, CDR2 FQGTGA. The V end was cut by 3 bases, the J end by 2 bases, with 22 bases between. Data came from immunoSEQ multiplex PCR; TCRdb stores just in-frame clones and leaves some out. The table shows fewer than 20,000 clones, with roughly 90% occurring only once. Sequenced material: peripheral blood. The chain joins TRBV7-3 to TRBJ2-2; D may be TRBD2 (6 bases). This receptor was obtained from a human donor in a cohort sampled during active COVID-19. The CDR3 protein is CASSLGTGVRRDNTGELFF. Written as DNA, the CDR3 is TGTGCCAGCAGCTTGGGGACGGGGGTGCGGCGGGATAACACCGGGGAGCTGTTTTTT.